This TCR beta chain was captured in a study of cytomegalovirus exposure and HLA in healthy donors listed by TCRdb under 2017. Describing the broader study: An earlier analysis of 587 of the donors reported 250 to 350 Gb of sequence data and 95 million to 130 million unique TCR beta sequences obtained from about 170 million T cells. Approximately 310 gigabases of sequencing data and tens of millions of unique TCR sequences were included in an early release covering about 700 HLA-typed donors. Among the approximately 400 genotyped donors, approximately 76% belonged to the genetic ancestry cluster associated with self-reported Caucasian donors. The study was designed to test whether signatures of past pathogen exposure could be identified by cataloging public T cell receptors. Using immunosequencing, the study profiled T cell repertoires from 500 to 800 subjects and related those repertoires to cytomegalovirus serostatus. A separate validation cohort of 100 to 150 different subjects was used in addition to the approximately 640-subject first cohort. To predict cytomegalovirus infection status, the study brought together high-throughput TCR immunosequencing, statistical association of individual TCRs with disease status, and machine learning. In a later analysis, previously published TCR beta repertoires from several hundred donors were re-analyzed and high-resolution HLA genotyping was added so that TCR occurrence patterns could be studied. Rather than drawing on any new phenotypic data, the later analysis identified candidate immune exposures from TCR beta sequences and the way those sequences occurred across donors. In an earlier analysis of 500 to 650 of the donors, high-throughput TCR beta sequencing was used to judge whether each TCR beta V gene segment behaved as functional or pseudogenic. Alongside the repertoire data, information on donor age, sex, ethnicity and CMV serostatus was compiled. A later genetic analysis took genome-wide SNP genotypes for about 55% of the 666 donors and used that subset as a discovery cohort. All discovery cohort repertoires had been generated on a single sequencing platform. Both class I and class II loci were covered by HLA typing, at four-digit resolution. Typing coverage differed by locus: A, B, C, DRB1 and DQB1 were typed in about 620-630 donors, DQA1 in roughly 500, DPA1 in nearly 610, and DPB1 in around 440. Four to six DR-DQ haplotypes were handled as single units for association and clustering, since linkage in the cohort was strong. On average, approximately 250,000 unique TCR beta nucleotide sequences were sequenced per donor among roughly 430 genotyped donors of the cohort, with 15% to 20% of those sequences being non-productive. General conclusions and limits of the study: Around 16 rarely observed V segments, including chromosome 9 orphons, were excluded from the earlier analysis of just under 600 of the donors because counts were too low. The cohort was sequenced for TCR beta chains only, and without alpha or paired-chain data the features that could be detected were limited. An earlier analysis of around 540 of the donors showed that most TCR beta V segments appeared in productive rearrangements either about 90% or about 30% of the time, which broadly matched IMGT annotations. A later analysis found that HLA-associated TCR beta chains were more clonally expanded and had lower generation probabilities than equally common non-associated chains. A further reported finding was that TCR beta sequences accurately predicted the HLA-A and HLA-B alleles for most subjects in the first cohort. The 87-base-pair reads could not distinguish some IMGT-functional V segments, including TRBV6-2 and TRBV6-3, so those segments were excluded. A cluster of highly shared sequence variants was judged likely to represent a technical artifact of the sequencing pipeline. A total of 150 or so TCR beta chains were listed by the study as associated with cytomegalovirus. Specific HLA alleles were associated with 18,000 or so TCR beta sequences at a false discovery rate of 0.05 in a later analysis. It was suggested by the authors that the approach could potentially be generalized to other disease states and immunological phenotypes. A later analysis found that most CMV-associated TCR beta chains appeared HLA-restricted, with HLA associations seemingly driven largely by CMV exposure. Because HLA typing was unavailable for some donors at each locus, only the typed subset was used in association tests. Sequencing depth was assumed to be roughly uniform across donors in the presence/absence analyses, though that assumption may not hold. Three of the identified cytomegalovirus-associated TCR beta chains were confirmed in vitro to be specific for cytomegalovirus antigens. A later genetic analysis associated a missense DCLRE1C variant with V-gene and J-gene trimming of TCR beta chains, and an independent cohort replicated the association. CMV serostatus was the only immune exposure information available for the cohort. According to a later analysis, parvovirus B19, influenza, CMV and Epstein-Barr virus appeared linked to several top co-occurrence clusters. When HLA alleles, especially DR and DQ, strongly co-occurred, attributing TCR associations to individual alleles was difficult. The classifier was reported to diagnose cytomegalovirus status with high specificity and sensitivity in both the original cohort and the validation cohort. Linkage disequilibrium might explain the correlated functional status among segregating V segments, but an unknown experimental factor could not be ruled out. While some public TCRs were present in many individuals, most TCR sequences turned up only very rarely across donors. Compared with the approximately 600-donor mean, donors in an Asian-associated ancestry cluster had fewer N-insertions in productive TCRs, according to a later genetic analysis. A later analysis found that TCR association rates varied across HLA loci, with DRB1 alleles showing the most associated TCRs and HLA-C alleles the fewest.

The CDR3 starts with the cysteine, ends with the phenylalanine, and has 14 residues. The DNA shown is the 42-base CDR3, in frame from base 1. CDR1 and CDR2 were assigned from the germline V gene as ENHRY and SYGVKD. Clipping removes 6 bases from V and 5 bases from J, with 1 as the unmatched junction base count. In total, approximately 700 healthy bone marrow donors made up the cohort. All cohort members were sampled while nominally healthy, although unrecorded immune exposures were likely present. The donor was CMV seronegative and belonged to the group of roughly 330 seronegative cohort members. Each donor provided a peripheral blood sample, and peripheral blood mononuclear cells were used for TCR beta sequencing. The Qiagen DNeasy Blood Extraction Kit was used to extract genomic DNA from the blood cell samples. The library was produced with the immunoSEQ multiplex PCR assay. For the multiplex PCR, a mixture combining 60 forward primers for TCR Vbeta segments and 13 reverse primers for TCR Jbeta segments was used. Amplification of the CDR3 region of rearranged TCR beta genes was performed with a multiplex PCR assay on genomic DNA. The amplified TCR beta libraries were sequenced on the Illumina HiSeq System as 87-base-pair reads. Regarding the original processing steps: Across the 700 or so repertoires, a later analysis counted tens of millions of unique TCR beta chains, roughly 11 million of which were shared by at least two donors. Raw reads were error-corrected and collapsed into unique sequences by a nearest-neighbor algorithm in which closely related sequences were merged to remove PCR and sequencing errors. To assign V, D and J gene segments, CDR3 sequences were aligned to IMGT reference sequences. Each retained sequence needed at least a six-nucleotide match to both a V gene segment and a J gene segment. Rearrangements were classified as productive when the CDR3 lacked stop codons and remained in frame with V and J, and all other rearrangements were classified as non-productive. Following IMGT convention, CDR3 was defined as the stretch from the second conserved V-encoded cysteine to the conserved J-encoded phenylalanine. The earlier analysis of some 550 of the donors excluded any sequence lacking an unambiguous match to a single V gene segment. An earlier analysis of fewer than 650 of the donors classified V segments as functional when productive rearrangements were above 56.7% and as segregating when the standard deviation between donors was above 5%. A statistical classification framework was developed to diagnose cytomegalovirus status using the catalog of TCR beta chain sequences. V and J gene assignment, in a later analysis, came from comparing TCR nucleotide sequences with IMGT/GENE-DB human TR gene sequences. A later analysis assigned CDR3 sequences and most-parsimonious VDJ recombination scenarios with the TCRdist pipeline. In a later analysis, every TCR beta chain was defined by the combination of its CDR3 amino acid sequence and its V-gene family, and reads without a unique V-gene family were dropped. To address suspected cross-contamination and a sequencing artifact, a later analysis removed 450 to 700 highly shared, low-generation-probability nucleotide sequences. In a later analysis, a clonal expansion index for each public chain was calculated from normalized within-repertoire ranks of inferred template counts. In a later analysis, generation probabilities were computed using a VDJ recombination model fitted to out-of-frame rearrangements, and the results were checked against IGoR. A later analysis scored TCR-TCR, TCR-HLA and TCR-CMV co-occurrence with hypergeometric tests, applying a repertoire-size bias correction to TCR pairs. False discovery rates were estimated in a later analysis by permuting HLA or CMV assignments 20 times. In a later analysis, co-occurring TCRs were grouped using DBSCAN, and TCRdist sequence similarity was added for clustering within HLA-allele-positive subsets. Repertoires with fewer than 30,000 or more than 120,000 public chains were left out of co-occurrence clustering, as were about 5 repertoires with anomalous nucleotide sharing. The table was pulled from immuneACCESS by TCRdb, which kept in-frame rearrangements only. Such tables lose some clones; where checked, under half of the loss comes from unresolved V genes, and the rest has no known cause. V and J calls and clone size are those listed in that table; D and trimming were worked out from the DNA. This sample gives 100,000 to 150,000 clones in total; around 85% of them show up just once. Over 1.5% of the sample rests with the top ten.

Comments on this clone: Its antigen remains undetermined. Per-nucleotide qualities are absent, and no much larger clonotype sits a single base away.

Rearrangement joined TRBV10-3 to TRBJ2-7, with 16 bases in between that match TRBD2. The sequencing input was PBMCs. The clonotype was recovered from a boy aged 10-17 years in good health and CMV-seronegative. The CDR3 loop reads CAISGTSGRDEQYF. The DNA is TGTGCCATCAGCGGGACTAGCGGGAGGGACGAGCAGTACTTC.